The clone carrying this T cell receptor (beta chain) was seen only a few times. Antigen specificity is unknown. The entry originates in a study of response to subunit inactivated influenza vaccine. TCRdb ran MiXCR on the RT-PCR reads and lists one entry per CDR3 protein. This sample has about 500,000 distinct CDR3 sequences; approximately 13% occur once, and the top ten carry over 10%. This CDR3 is built from 16 residues. V shed 4 bases and J shed 5 bases, with 20 bases lying between them. Germline assignment: CDR1 SEHNR and CDR2 FQNEAQ (reference sequence). Regarding the study as a whole: Authors suggested each seasonal influenza vaccination recruits few new T cells.

Sequences were derived from PBMCs from blood, sampled 40 to 50 days after vaccination. The chain employs TRBV7-9 and TRBJ1-2, with D uncertain. This sequence originates from a man aged 45-65 years who received an inactivated influenza vaccine. The CDR3 loop is CASSSLVPDRGYGYTF. CDR3 nucleotide sequence: TGTGCCAGCAGCTCCCTTGTCCCGGACCGAGGATATGGCTACACCTTC.